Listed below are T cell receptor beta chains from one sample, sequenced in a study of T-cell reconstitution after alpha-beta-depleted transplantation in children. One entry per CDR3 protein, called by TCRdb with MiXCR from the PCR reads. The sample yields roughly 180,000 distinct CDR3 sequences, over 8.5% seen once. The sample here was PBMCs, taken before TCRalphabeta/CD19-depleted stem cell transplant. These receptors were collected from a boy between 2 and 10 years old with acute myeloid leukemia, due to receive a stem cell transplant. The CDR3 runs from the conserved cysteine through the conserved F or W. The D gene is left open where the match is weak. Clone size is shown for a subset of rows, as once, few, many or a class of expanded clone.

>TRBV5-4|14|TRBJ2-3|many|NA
TGTGCCAGCAGCTTGTCTTCCTCCACAGATACGCAGTATTTT
CASSLSSSTDTQYF
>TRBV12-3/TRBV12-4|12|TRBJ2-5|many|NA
TGTGCCAGCAGTCGGAAGCGAGAGACCCAGTACTTC
CASSRKRETQYF
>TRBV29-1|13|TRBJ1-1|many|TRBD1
TGCAGCGTTGAAGATGTCAGGGGGCTGCCAGCTTTCTTT
CSVEDVRGLPAFF
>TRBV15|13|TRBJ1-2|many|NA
TGTGCCACCAGCAACTACACGGAGACTTCCTACACCTTC
CATSNYTETSYTF
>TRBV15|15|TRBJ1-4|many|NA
TGTGCCACCACATCCGGGACCGGAATTCATGAAAAACTGTTTTTT
CATTSGTGIHEKLFF
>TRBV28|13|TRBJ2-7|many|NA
TGTGCCAGCAACCAGAGGGGGGCCTACGAGCAGTACTTC
CASNQRGAYEQYF
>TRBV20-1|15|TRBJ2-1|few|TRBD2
TGCAGTGCTCCGGGACTAGCGGGGGGGCCCGGTGAGCAGTTCTTC
CSAPGLAGGPGEQFF
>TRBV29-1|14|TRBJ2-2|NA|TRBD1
TGCAGCGTTGATACAGGGGGCTGGACCGGGGAGCTGTTTTTT
CSVDTGGWTGELFF
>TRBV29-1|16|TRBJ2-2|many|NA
TGCAGCGTTGTCCTTCCCACAGGGTCTGTCGCCGGGGAGCTGTTTTTT
CSVVLPTGSVAGELFF
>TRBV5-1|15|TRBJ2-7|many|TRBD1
TGCGCCAGCAGCCTAGGACAGGGGGGGATCTACGAGCAGTACTTC
CASSLGQGGIYEQYF
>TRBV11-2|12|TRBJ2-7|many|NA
TGTGCCAGCACCCACCGCGCTTACGAGCAGTACTTC
CASTHRAYEQYF
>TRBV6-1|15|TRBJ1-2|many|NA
TGTGCCAGCAGTGATGACCATGGGGTGCGAGGTGGCTACACCTTC
CASSDDHGVRGGYTF
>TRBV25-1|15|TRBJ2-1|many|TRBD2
TGTGCCATCCGACCCCCGGGAGGGAACTACAATGAGCAGTTCTTC
CAIRPPGGNYNEQFF
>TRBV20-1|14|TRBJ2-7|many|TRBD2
TGCAGTGCTACCTTAGCGGGAGAGGGTGGGGAGCAGTACTTC
CSATLAGEGGEQYF
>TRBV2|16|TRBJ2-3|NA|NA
TGTGCCAGCAGTGGAGCCACGGGACTCCACACAGATACGCAGTATTTT
CASSGATGLHTDTQYF
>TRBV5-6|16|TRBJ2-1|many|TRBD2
TGTGCCAGCAGCCGTCGGACTAGCGGGGGGGCCTATGAGCAGTTCTTC
CASSRRTSGGAYEQFF
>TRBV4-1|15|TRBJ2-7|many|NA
TGCGCCAGCAGCCCCAAAGGGATGCTCATATCCGAGCAGTACTTC
CASSPKGMLISEQYF
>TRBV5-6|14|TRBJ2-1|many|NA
TGTGCCAGCAGCTTGGGCAGTTTCTACAATGAGCAGTTCTTC
CASSLGSFYNEQFF
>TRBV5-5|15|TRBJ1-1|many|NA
TGTGCCAGCAGCTTGGTGGTAGGGATGAACACTGAAGCTTTCTTT
CASSLVVGMNTEAFF
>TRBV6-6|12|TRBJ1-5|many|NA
TGTGCCAGCAGTCAAATGGGTCAGCCCCAGCATTTT
CASSQMGQPQHF
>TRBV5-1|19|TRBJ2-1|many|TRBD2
TGCGCCAGCAGCTTTTGGGCTAGCGGGGGTACTAGCTCCTACAATGAGCAGTTCTTC
CASSFWASGGTSSYNEQFF
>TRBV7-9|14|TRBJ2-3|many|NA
TGTGCCAGCAGCTTGGTTGCAGGGGGGGATACGCAGTATTTT
CASSLVAGGDTQYF
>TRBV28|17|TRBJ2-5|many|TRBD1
TGTGCCAGCAGTCCAACGACGGGACAGGGGCTCGGAAAGACCCAGTACTTC
CASSPTTGQGLGKTQYF
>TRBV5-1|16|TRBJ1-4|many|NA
TGCGCCAGCAGTATTGGAGCCTACATGGAGAATGAAAAACTGTTTTTT
CASSIGAYMENEKLFF
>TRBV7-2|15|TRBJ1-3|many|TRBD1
TGTGCCAGCAGCTCCCAGGGACAGCCTGGAAACACCATATATTTT
CASSSQGQPGNTIYF
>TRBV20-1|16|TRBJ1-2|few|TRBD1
TGCAGTGCTGGACCCGGGACAGTCCCGGTCGTCTATGGCTACACCTTC
CSAGPGTVPVVYGYTF
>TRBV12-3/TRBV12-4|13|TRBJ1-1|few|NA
TGTGCCAGCAGTTTGATGATGAACACTGAAGCTTTCTTT
CASSLMMNTEAFF
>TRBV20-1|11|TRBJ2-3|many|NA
TGCAGTGCTACCCCGGACGGGGGGCAGTATTTT
CSATPDGGQYF
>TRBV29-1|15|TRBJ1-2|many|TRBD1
TGCAGCGTTGGTGGGGGGACAGCTTCTAACTATGGCTACACCTTC
CSVGGGTASNYGYTF
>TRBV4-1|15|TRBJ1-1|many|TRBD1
TGCGCCAGCAGCCACCTGGACAGGGGGAACACTGAAGCTTTCTTT
CASSHLDRGNTEAFF
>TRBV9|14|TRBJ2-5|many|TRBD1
TGTGCCAGCAGCGTAGAGGGACAGGGAGAGACCCAGTACTTC
CASSVEGQGETQYF
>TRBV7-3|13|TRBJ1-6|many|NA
TGTGCCAGCAGCTCGAATACATTGTCACCCCTCCACTTT
CASSSNTLSPLHF
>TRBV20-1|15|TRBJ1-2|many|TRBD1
TGCAGTGCTCGTCAAACAGGGGTCCTACCAATTGTCTACACCTTC
CSARQTGVLPIVYTF
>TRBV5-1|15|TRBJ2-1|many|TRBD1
TGCGCCAGCAGCCGCGGGACAGGAGGAGGGCCTGAGCAGTTCTTC
CASSRGTGGGPEQFF
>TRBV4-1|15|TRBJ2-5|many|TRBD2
TGCGCCAGCAGCTCCAGCGGGAGGGGGAGGGAGACCCAGTACTTC
CASSSSGRGRETQYF
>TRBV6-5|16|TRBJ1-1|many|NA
TGTGCCAGCAGTTACTCGATAGGCGCACGGAACACTGAAGCTTTCTTT
CASSYSIGARNTEAFF
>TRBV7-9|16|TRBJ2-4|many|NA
TGTGCCAGCAGCCTCTTGTCGGGAGTGGCCAAAAACATTCAGTACTTC
CASSLLSGVAKNIQYF
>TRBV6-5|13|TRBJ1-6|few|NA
TGTGCCAGCAGTTACTCGGGGGAGGCACCCCTCCACTTT
CASSYSGEAPLHF
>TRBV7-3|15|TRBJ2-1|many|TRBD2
TGTGCCAGCAGCTGGACTAGCGGGAGCTACAATGAGCAGTTCTTC
CASSWTSGSYNEQFF
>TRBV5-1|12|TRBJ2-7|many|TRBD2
TGCGCCAGCGGACTAGCGGGTTACGAGCAGTACTTC
CASGLAGYEQYF
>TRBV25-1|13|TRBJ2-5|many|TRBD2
TGTGCCAGCAGTCCCTGGGGGGGGGAGACCCAGTACTTC
CASSPWGGETQYF
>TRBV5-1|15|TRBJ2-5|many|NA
TGCGCCAGCAGCTTGGGGCTTGGGGGCCAAGAGACCCAGTACTTC
CASSLGLGGQETQYF
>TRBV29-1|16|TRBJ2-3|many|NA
TGCAGCGTTGATAGGATTCTGGGAGATTACACAGATACGCAGTATTTT
CSVDRILGDYTDTQYF
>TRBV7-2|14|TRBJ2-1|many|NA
TGTGCCAGCAGCTTAGCCCAGGGATACGGTGAGCAGTTCTTC
CASSLAQGYGEQFF
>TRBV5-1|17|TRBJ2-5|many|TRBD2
TGCGCCAGCAGCCCGTTTGTGAGCGGGAGTATGCGAGAGACCCAGTACTTC
CASSPFVSGSMRETQYF
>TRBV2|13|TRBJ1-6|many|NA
TGTGCGAGTCATTCCACCTTGAAGAGTACCCTCCACTTT
CASHSTLKSTLHF
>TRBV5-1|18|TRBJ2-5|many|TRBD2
TGCGCCAGCAGCTCGGGCGGACTGGGGACTAGCGGCCAAGAGACCCAGTACTTC
CASSSGGLGTSGQETQYF
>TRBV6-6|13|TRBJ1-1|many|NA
TGTGCCAGCACAGGGGTATCTGACACTGAAGCTTTCTTT
CASTGVSDTEAFF
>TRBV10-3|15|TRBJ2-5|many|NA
TGTGCCACCCAACCGCGGACCGAGTACCAAGAGACCCAGTACTTC
CATQPRTEYQETQYF
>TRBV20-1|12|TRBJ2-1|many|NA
TGCAGTGCTAGAATTTGGAACAATGAGCAGTTCTTC
CSARIWNNEQFF